Only one count was recorded for the clone carrying this T cell receptor beta chain. Clones were sequenced by immunoSEQ multiplex PCR, and TCRdb holds only the in-frame ones, with some missing. The sample includes about 46,000 clones, approximately 95% seen only once; the top ten take about 0.17%. The data derive from a study of human thymus T cells. Germline loops: CDR1 SGHVS, CDR2 FQNEAQ. The CDR3 is 16 amino acids. After removal of 0 bases from V and 3 bases from J, the junction contained 5 bases not matched to a gene. The chain uses TRBV7-8 and TRBJ2-1, with 7 positions matching TRBD1. This receptor was identified in a girl under two years old with a congenital heart defect but otherwise immunologically healthy. Sequencing was done on a sample of blood. The chain's CDR3 is CASSLAPGQIYNEQFF. The CDR3 coding sequence is TGTGCCAGCAGCTTAGCGCCGGGACAGATCTACAATGAGCAGTTCTTC.